What follows are 27 T cell receptor beta chains derived from one specimen sequenced in a study of shared T cell receptors in the human thymus. Sequencing used immunoSEQ multiplex PCR; TCRdb keeps in-frame clones, though not all of them. The sample holds under 700,000 clones, about four fifths seen once. These same records also appear under a second study, on human thymus T cells.

The sequenced sample was thymocytes. The receptor set was obtained from a boy under three years old with a congenital heart defect.

V and J are TRBV11-2 and TRBJ2-7, with D possibly matching TRBD2 (6 bases). CDR3 length equals 19 residues. The germline gives CDR1 SGHAT, CDR2 FQNNGV. The ends were cut back, 0 bases at V and 3 bases at J, with 24 bases in the middle. CDR3 in amino acids: CASSLDYLVGSPKSYEQYF. The CDR3 nucleotides read TGTGCCAGCAGCTTAGACTACCTAGTCGGGAGCCCGAAAAGCTACGAGCAGTACTTC.

The chain is built from TRBV6-1 and TRBJ1-1; the D gene is possibly TRBD1 (6 bases). V was clipped by 6 bases and J by 4 bases, with 18 bases between them. Germline lookup yields CDR1 MNHNS and CDR2 SASEGT. The CDR3 runs to 15 residues. DNA for the CDR3: TGTGCCAGCAGGCTTCAAAGGGGGTGGGGCACTGAAGCTTTCTTT. Translated: CASRLQRGWGTEAFF.

The V call is TRBV28, the J call TRBJ1-4, with a possible D match to TRBD1 (6 bases). Per the germline V gene, CDR1 is MDHEN and CDR2 is SYDVKM. The length of the CDR3 is 17 residues. The V end lost 6 bases, the J end lost 0 bases, and 17 bases lay between the germline ends. The CDR3: CASRPPVQGATNEKLFF. DNA for the CDR3: TGTGCCAGCAGGCCCCCTGTACAGGGAGCAACTAATGAAAAACTGTTTTTT. Full variable domain (outside the CDR3, taken from reference TRBV28 and TRBJ1-4): DVKVTQSSRYLVKRTGEKVFLECVQDMDHENMFWYRQDPGLGLRLIYFSYDVKMKEKGDIPEGYSVSREKKERFSLILESASTNQTSMYLCASRPPVQGATNEKLFFGSGTQLSVL.

This chain connects TRBV18 to TRBJ1-1, with a possible D match to TRBD1 (5 bases). This CDR3 has 15 residues. Germline V gene sequence: CDR1 KGHSH, CDR2 LQKENI. Trimming stripped 0 bases from V and 5 bases from J, with 13 bases between. The CDR3 sequence is CASSPPAGLGTEAFF. CDR3 nucleotides: TGTGCCAGCTCACCACCAGCAGGGTTAGGAACTGAAGCTTTCTTT.

For the CDR3, the DNA is TGTGCCGCCGGCAGGACGCGGGACTACGCACCCTACGAGCAGTACTTC. Protein: CAAGRTRDYAPYEQYF. This rearrangement joins TRBV28 to TRBJ2-7, with TRBD2 identical over 7 bases. Losses at the gene ends were 11 bases for V and 2 bases for J; bases not matched to a gene: 18. The CDR3 is 16 amino acids. The germline gives CDR1 MDHEN, CDR2 SYDVKM. Looking up the rest from reference TRBV28 and TRBJ2-7 gives the full variable domain: DVKVTQSSRYLVKRTGEKVFLECVQDMDHENMFWYRQDPGLGLRLIYFSYDVKMKEKGDIPEGYSVSREKKERFSLILESASTNQTSMYLCAAGRTRDYAPYEQYFGPGTRLTVT.

The table lists this clone with a few counts. The V and J genes are TRBV11-2 and TRBJ2-7; TRBD2 matches 13 bases. The ends lost 5 bases at V and 6 bases at J; junction bases unmatched: 13. The CDR3 contains 17 residues. Germline V gene lookup returns CDR1 SGHAT and CDR2 FQNNGV. The CDR3 loop is CASSLNGGTSGNPEQYF. As DNA, the CDR3 is TGTGCCAGCAGCCTCAATGGGGGGACTAGCGGGAATCCCGAGCAGTACTTC.

The chain links TRBV4-3 to TRBJ1-5; the D gene is possibly TRBD1 (6 bases). The CDR3 length is 16 residues. Germline V gene sequence: CDR1 LGHNA, CDR2 YSLEER. Trimming cost V 2 bases and J 7 bases, with 18 bases left between them. The CDR3 reads CASSQSHRDPGQPQHF. The CDR3 nucleotides read TGCGCCAGCAGCCAATCACACAGGGACCCAGGGCAGCCCCAGCATTTT.

The table lists this clone with a count of one. The genes are TRBV9 and TRBJ2-3; 11 nucleotides line up with TRBD2. The V gene's germline CDR1 is SGDLS and CDR2 YYNGEE. V was pared by 6 bases and J by 7 bases, with 10 bases of the junction left unmatched. The CDR3 extends over 15 amino acids. CDR3 sequence: CASTPGTSGSNTQYF. CDR3 coding DNA: TGTGCCAGCACTCCCGGGACTAGCGGTTCGAATACGCAGTATTTT.

This clone showed up just a few times. The V call is TRBV19, the J call TRBJ1-1; maybe TRBD1 (6 bases). The V end was cut by 6 bases, the J end by 2 bases, with 13 bases between. Germline V gene lookup returns CDR1 LNHDA and CDR2 SQIVND (reference sequence). The CDR3 runs to 14 residues. The CDR3 reads CASRMDSGNTEAFF. CDR3 sequence (DNA): TGTGCCAGTAGAATGGACAGCGGTAACACTGAAGCTTTCTTT.

This clone occurred a few times. The chain combines TRBV14 with TRBJ1-3; TRBD1 agrees at 7 bases. With 1 base clipped from V and 1 base from J, the junction kept 7 bases outside the gene matches. The CDR3 consists of 17 residues. CDR1 and CDR2 from the germline V gene are SGHDN and FVKESK. CDR3 in DNA: TGTGCCAGCAGCCAAGGGGGCAGGGGGGCTTCTGGAAACACCATATATTTT. Translation: CASSQGGRGASGNTIYF. The full variable domain, its missing parts supplied by reference TRBV14 and TRBJ1-3, is EAGVTQFPSHSVIEKGQTVTLRCDPISGHDNLYWYRRVMGKEIKFLLHFVKESKQDESGMPNNRFLAERTGGTYSTLKVQPAELEDSGVYFCASSQGGRGASGNTIYFGEGSWLTVV.

This chain connects TRBV28 to TRBJ2-6; tentatively, D is TRBD2 (6 bases). Germline V gene lookup returns CDR1 MDHEN and CDR2 SYDVKM. The CDR3 sequence is 15 residues long. Trimming stripped 2 bases from V and 4 bases from J, with 9 bases between. CDR3 in amino acids: CASSLGGSGANVLTF. The CDR3 coding sequence is TGTGCCAGCAGTTTAGGGGGGTCCGGGGCCAACGTCCTGACTTTC.

The chain combines TRBV6-1 with TRBJ2-7, with TRBD2 as a possible D gene (6 bases). The V gene lost 2 bases and the J gene lost 0 bases, with 11 bases spanning the gap. Germline CDR1 MNHNS, CDR2 SASEGT. This CDR3 contains 15 residues. The chain's CDR3 is CASSETGEPSYEQYF. In nucleotides, the CDR3 is TGTGCCAGCAGTGAAACGGGAGAACCCTCCTACGAGCAGTACTTC.

A note on this clone: The junction does not match germline at one end; this may be a read error. The chain joins TRBV25-1 to TRBJ1-5; 11 positions match TRBD1. Germline CDR1 MGHDK, CDR2 SYGVNS. The CDR3 has 16 residues. The CDR3 reads CASSGLGQGEGQSQHF. CDR3 nucleotide sequence: TGTGCCAGCAGTGGACTGGGACAGGGGGAAGGTCAGTCCCAGCATTTT.

The J gene is TRBJ2-7, the V gene TRBV29-1; 7 nucleotides align to TRBD1. The CDR3 covers 15 residues. Germline CDR1 SQVTM, CDR2 ANQGSEA. Trimming removed 6 bases from V and 0 bases from J; junction bases left unmatched: 11. DNA for the CDR3: TGCAGCGTCCGGTTACAGGGGACAACCTCCTACGAGCAGTACTTC. Protein sequence: CSVRLQGTTSYEQYF.

The chain combines TRBV5-8 with TRBJ1-1; 8 bases match TRBD1. This CDR3 spans 19 amino acids. V lost 5 bases to trimming and J lost 0 bases; unmatched junction nucleotides: 18. From germline, CDR1 is SGHTS and CDR2 YDEGEE. The CDR3 here is CASRPFRGRESDMNTEAFF. CDR3 nucleotide sequence: TGTGCCAGCAGACCCTTCAGGGGGCGGGAATCGGATATGAACACTGAAGCTTTCTTT.

J is TRBJ2-5 and V is TRBV4-3; D uncertain. Trimming cost V 4 bases and J 0 bases, with 12 bases left between them. CDR1 is LGHNA, CDR2 YSLEER, per germline. The CDR3 length is 15 residues. DNA of the CDR3: TGCGCCAGCAGCCCATCAACTGACAACCAAGAGACCCAGTACTTC. Protein product: CASSPSTDNQETQYF.

V usage is TRBV7-2 and J usage is TRBJ2-5; 8 bases align to TRBD1. The J call could be wrong; TRBJ2-7 is a better fit for the DNA end. The CDR3 extends over 16 amino acids. Germline CDR1 reads SGHTA; CDR2 reads FQGNSA. The CDR3 nucleotides are TGTGCCAGCAGCTCACCGACAGGGGTAGGGTCCTACGAGCAGTACTTC. Protein: CASSSPTGVGSYEQYF.

The V gene is TRBV28, the J gene TRBJ1-2; D is perhaps TRBD1 (6 bases). CDR1 and CDR2 from the germline V gene are MDHEN and SYDVKM. This CDR3 spans 14 amino acids. The ends were cut back, 2 bases at V and 4 bases at J, with 11 bases in the middle. CDR3 DNA: TGTGCCAGCAGTTTAAGGGGGGAGGGCTATGGCTACACCTTC. This encodes CASSLRGEGYGYTF.

V usage is TRBV28 and J usage is TRBJ2-4; D may be TRBD1 (5 bases). Germline V CDR1 and CDR2: MDHEN, SYDVKM. Trimming cost V 5 bases and J 5 bases, with 16 bases left between them. The CDR3 length is 15 residues. CDR3 sequence reads: CASSPPQGRENIQYF. The CDR3 DNA is TGTGCCAGCAGTCCACCCCAGGGTAGGGAAAACATTCAGTACTTC.

The chain carries TRBV10-1 and TRBJ1-1; TRBD1 aligns across 7 bases. The CDR3 is 13 residues long. Germline V CDR1 and CDR2: WNHNN, SYGVQD (reference sequence). V was clipped by 0 bases and J by 8 bases; unmatched bases: 3. CDR3 nucleotide sequence: TGCGCCAGCAGTGAGTCGGAGGACAGGGAAGCTTTCTTT. Its translation: CASSESEDREAFF.

The chain joins TRBV5-6 to TRBJ1-4; TRBD1 matches 12 bases. V lost 4 bases to trimming and J lost 7 bases; unmatched junction nucleotides: 14. CDR1 is SGHDT and CDR2 is YYEEEE in the germline V gene. This CDR3 region has 18 residues. CDR3 nucleotides: TGTGCCAGCAGCCCCTGGGGGGACAGGGGGCGGAGAGGTGAAAAACTGTTTTTT. Its protein product is CASSPWGDRGRRGEKLFF.

The chain has TRBV28 and TRBJ1-4, with 8 positions matching TRBD1. This CDR3 comprises 15 residues. Unmatched junction bases numbered 9, after V lost 7 bases and J lost 5 bases. Germline CDR1 and CDR2: MDHEN and SYDVKM. The CDR3 coding sequence is TGTGCCAGCAAGGCCAGGGGGCCGAGGAATGAAAAACTGTTTTTT. This translates into CASKARGPRNEKLFF.

This chain connects TRBV7-8 to TRBJ1-5, with D possibly being TRBD1 (5 bases). V dropped 0 bases and J dropped 4 bases, with 10 bases sitting between them. This CDR3 is built from 15 residues. Germline CDR1 and CDR2: SGHVS and FQNEAQ. Here the CDR3 DNA reads TGTGCCAGCAGCTTAGCCCGGACACTAAATCAGCCCCAGCATTTT. It translates to CASSLARTLNQPQHF.

This clone was recorded a few times. V is TRBV16 and J is TRBJ2-2; D might be TRBD1 (7 bases). In germline, CDR1 is KGHSY, CDR2 FQNENV. This CDR3 region has 17 residues. Deletions cut 0 bases from V and 4 bases from J, with 15 bases between. For the CDR3, the DNA is TGTGCCAGCAGCCAATCGCAGGGGGGCCTACGCACCGGGGAGCTGTTTTTT. This sequence encodes CASSQSQGGLRTGELFF.

This clone showed up just a few times. The V gene is TRBV19, the J gene TRBJ1-5, with D perhaps matching TRBD1 (6 bases). V lost 5 bases and J 6 bases, leaving 17 bases between the germline ends. There are 15 residues in the CDR3. Germline V lookup: CDR1 LNHDA, CDR2 SQIVND (reference sequence). CDR3 coding DNA: TGTGCCAGTAGTCCGGGACAAGCGCTTGGTCAGCCCCAGCATTTT. Its protein is CASSPGQALGQPQHF.

This clone has only one observation. The chain carries TRBV6-4 and TRBJ2-3, with D unclear. The ends were cut back, 3 bases at V and 5 bases at J, with 9 bases in the middle. Germline V gene lookup returns CDR1 MRHNA and CDR2 SNTAGT. This CDR3 has 13 amino acids. DNA of the CDR3: TGTGCCAGCAGTGATGGCCCCCGAGATACGCAGTATTTT. It translates to CASSDGPRDTQYF.

This sequence joins TRBV7-2 and TRBJ2-5, with D hard to call. This CDR3 contains 14 residues. The germline V gene encodes CDR1 SGHTA and CDR2 FQGNSA. Trimming stripped 1 base from V and 0 bases from J, with 6 bases between. CDR3 bases: TGTGCCAGCAGCTTAGTTCCGGACCAAGAGACCCAGTACTTC. This codes for CASSLVPDQETQYF.